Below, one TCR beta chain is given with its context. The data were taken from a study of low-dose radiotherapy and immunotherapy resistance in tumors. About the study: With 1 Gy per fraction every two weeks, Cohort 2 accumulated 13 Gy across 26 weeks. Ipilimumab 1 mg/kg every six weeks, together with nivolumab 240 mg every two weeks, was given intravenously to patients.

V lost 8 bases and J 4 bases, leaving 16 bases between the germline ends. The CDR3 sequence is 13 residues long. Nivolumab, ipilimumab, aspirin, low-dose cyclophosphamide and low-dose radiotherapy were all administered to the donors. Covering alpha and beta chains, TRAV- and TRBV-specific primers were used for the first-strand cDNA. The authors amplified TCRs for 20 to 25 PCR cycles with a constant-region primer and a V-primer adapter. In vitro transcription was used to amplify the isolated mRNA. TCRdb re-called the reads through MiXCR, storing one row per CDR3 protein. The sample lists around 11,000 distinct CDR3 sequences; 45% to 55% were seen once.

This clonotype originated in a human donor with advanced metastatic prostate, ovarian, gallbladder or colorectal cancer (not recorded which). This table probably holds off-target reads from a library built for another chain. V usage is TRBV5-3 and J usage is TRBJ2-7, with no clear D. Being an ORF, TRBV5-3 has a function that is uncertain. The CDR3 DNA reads TGTGCCAGCAGCGTCTCGACGGTGTACGAGCAGTACTTC. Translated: CASSVSTVYEQYF.